This section outlines one T cell receptor (beta chain) sequence together with its context. Its antigen is not identified. The entry originates in a study of T cell responses to AZD1222 COVID-19 vaccine. The wider study: Some second doses came at about 4 weeks and others at about 12 weeks; these were pooled.

Only in-frame clones appear in the TCRdb table, and some are missing; sequencing was by immunoSEQ multiplex PCR. The top ten hold over 1% of the sample, which has 150,000 to 200,000 clones, 85% to 95% seen once. The study's findings and limits: Clonal diversity was possibly underestimated, and the donors were mostly white British, with more females. The study reported that nearly half of spike-specific TCRs target unmutated variant regions.

The CDR3 length is 13 residues. Trimming removed 0 bases at V and 4 bases at J, with 6 bases between. From germline, CDR1 is LGHNA and CDR2 YSLEER. This clonotype was obtained from an adult in good health. This specimen was peripheral blood, taken on day 0 of AZD1222 vaccination. This rearrangement joins TRBV4-3 to TRBJ1-2; no reliable D call. The CDR3 reads CASSQDRFYGYTF. The CDR3 DNA reads TGCGCCAGCAGCCAAGATCGGTTCTATGGCTACACCTTC.